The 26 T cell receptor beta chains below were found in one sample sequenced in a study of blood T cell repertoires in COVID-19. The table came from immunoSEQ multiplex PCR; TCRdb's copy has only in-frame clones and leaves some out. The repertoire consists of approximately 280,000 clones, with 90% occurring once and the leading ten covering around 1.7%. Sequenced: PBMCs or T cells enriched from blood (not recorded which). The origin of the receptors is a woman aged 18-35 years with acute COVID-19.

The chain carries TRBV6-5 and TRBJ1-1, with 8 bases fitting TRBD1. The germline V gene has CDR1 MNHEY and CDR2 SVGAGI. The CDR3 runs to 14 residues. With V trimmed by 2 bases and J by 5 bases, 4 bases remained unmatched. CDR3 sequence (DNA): TGTGCCAGCAGTTACCGGGACAGGCGGACTGAAGCTTTCTTT. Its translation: CASSYRDRRTEAFF.

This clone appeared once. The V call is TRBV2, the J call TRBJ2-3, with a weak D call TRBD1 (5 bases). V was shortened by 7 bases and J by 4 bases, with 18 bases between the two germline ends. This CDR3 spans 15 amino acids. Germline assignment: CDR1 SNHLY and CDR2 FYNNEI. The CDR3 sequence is CASTQDMNPADTQYF. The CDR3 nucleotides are TGTGCCAGCACCCAGGACATGAATCCCGCAGATACGCAGTATTTT.

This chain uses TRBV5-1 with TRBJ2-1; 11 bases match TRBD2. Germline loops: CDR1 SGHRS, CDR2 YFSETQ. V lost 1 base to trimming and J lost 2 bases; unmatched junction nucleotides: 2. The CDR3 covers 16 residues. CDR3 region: CASSLPTSGTYNEQFF. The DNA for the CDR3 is TGCGCCAGCAGCTTGCCGACTAGCGGGACCTACAATGAGCAGTTCTTC. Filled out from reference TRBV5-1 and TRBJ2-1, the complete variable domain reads KAGVTQTPRYLIKTRGQQVTLSCSPISGHRSVSWYQQTPGQGLQFLFEYFSETQRNKGNFPGRFSGRQFSNSRSEMNVSTLELGDSALYLCASSLPTSGTYNEQFFGPGTRLTVL.

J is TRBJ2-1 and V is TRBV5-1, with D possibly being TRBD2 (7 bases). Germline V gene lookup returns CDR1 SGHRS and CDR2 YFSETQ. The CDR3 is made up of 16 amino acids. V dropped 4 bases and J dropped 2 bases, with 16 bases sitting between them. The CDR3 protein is CASSPGGGGAYNEQFF. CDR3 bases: TGCGCCAGCAGCCCCGGGGGAGGGGGTGCCTACAATGAGCAGTTCTTC. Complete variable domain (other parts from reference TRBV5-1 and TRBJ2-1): KAGVTQTPRYLIKTRGQQVTLSCSPISGHRSVSWYQQTPGQGLQFLFEYFSETQRNKGNFPGRFSGRQFSNSRSEMNVSTLELGDSALYLCASSPGGGGAYNEQFFGPGTRLTVL.

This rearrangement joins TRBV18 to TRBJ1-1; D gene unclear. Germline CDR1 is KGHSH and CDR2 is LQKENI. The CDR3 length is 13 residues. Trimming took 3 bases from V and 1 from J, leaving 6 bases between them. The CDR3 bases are TGTGCCAGCTCACCTGTCAAGAACACTGAAGCTTTCTTT. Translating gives CASSPVKNTEAFF.

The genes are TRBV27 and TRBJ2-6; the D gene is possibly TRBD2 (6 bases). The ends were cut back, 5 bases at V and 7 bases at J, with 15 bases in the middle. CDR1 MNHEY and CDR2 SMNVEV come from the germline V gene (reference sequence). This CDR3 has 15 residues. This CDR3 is CASSRGAELANVLTF. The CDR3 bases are TGTGCCAGCAGTCGCGGGGCCGAACTTGCCAACGTCCTGACTTTC.

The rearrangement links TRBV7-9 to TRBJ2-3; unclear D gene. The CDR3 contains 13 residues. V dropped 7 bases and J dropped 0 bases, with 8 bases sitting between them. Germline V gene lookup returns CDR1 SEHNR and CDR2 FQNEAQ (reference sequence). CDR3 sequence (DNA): TGTGCCAGCACCAATCCTAGCACAGATACGCAGTATTTT. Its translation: CASTNPSTDTQYF.

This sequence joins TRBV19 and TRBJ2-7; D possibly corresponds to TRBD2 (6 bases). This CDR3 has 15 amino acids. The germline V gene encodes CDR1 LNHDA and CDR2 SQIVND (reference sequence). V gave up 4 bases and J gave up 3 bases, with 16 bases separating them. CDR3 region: CASSNGQGGFYEQYF. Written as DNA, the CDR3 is TGTGCCAGTAGTAATGGGCAGGGAGGTTTCTACGAGCAGTACTTC. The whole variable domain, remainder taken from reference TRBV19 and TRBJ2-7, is DGGITQSPKYLFRKEGQNVTLSCEQNLNHDAMYWYRQDPGQGLRLIYYSQIVNDFQKGDIAEGYSVSREKKESFPLTVTSAQKNPTAFYLCASSNGQGGFYEQYFGPGTRLTVT.

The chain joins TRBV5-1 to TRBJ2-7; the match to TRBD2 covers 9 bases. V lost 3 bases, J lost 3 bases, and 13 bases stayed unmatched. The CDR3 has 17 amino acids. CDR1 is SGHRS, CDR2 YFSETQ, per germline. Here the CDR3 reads CASSSTTFSGGSYEQYF. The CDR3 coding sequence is TGCGCCAGCAGCTCCACGACGTTTAGCGGGGGAAGCTACGAGCAGTACTTC.

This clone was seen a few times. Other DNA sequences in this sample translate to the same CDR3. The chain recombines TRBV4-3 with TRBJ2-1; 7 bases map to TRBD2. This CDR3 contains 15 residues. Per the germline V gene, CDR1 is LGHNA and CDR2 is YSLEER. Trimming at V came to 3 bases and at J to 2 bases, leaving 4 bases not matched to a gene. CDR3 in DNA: TGCGCCAGCAGCCAGGCTAGCGGAGCCTACAATGAGCAGTTCTTC. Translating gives CASSQASGAYNEQFF.

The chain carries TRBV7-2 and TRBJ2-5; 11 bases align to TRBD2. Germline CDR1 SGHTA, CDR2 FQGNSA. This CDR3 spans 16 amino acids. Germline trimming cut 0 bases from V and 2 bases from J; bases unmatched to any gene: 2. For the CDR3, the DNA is TGTGCCAGCAGCTTAGCGGTAGCGGGAGGGCAAGAGACCCAGTACTTC. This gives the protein CASSLAVAGGQETQYF.

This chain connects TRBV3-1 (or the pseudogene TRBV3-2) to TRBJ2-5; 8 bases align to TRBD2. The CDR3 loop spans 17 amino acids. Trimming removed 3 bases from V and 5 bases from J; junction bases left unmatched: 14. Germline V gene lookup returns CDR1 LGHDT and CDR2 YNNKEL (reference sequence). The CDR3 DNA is TGTGCCAGCAGCCAGGAAACCGGGACTAGGGGCAGGGAGACCCAGTACTTC. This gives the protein CASSQETGTRGRETQYF.

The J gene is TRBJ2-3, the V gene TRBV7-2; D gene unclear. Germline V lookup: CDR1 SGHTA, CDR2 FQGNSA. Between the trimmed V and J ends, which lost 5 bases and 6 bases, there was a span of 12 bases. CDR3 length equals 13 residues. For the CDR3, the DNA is TGTGCCAGCAGCATAAACAGACGGGATACGCAGTATTTT. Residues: CASSINRRDTQYF.

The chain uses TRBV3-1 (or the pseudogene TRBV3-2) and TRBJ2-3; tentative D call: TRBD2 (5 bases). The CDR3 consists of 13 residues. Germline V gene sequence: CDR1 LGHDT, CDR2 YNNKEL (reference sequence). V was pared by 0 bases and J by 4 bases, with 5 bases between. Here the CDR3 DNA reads TGTGCCAGCAGCCAAGAACTAGCAGATACGCAGTATTTT. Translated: CASSQELADTQYF.

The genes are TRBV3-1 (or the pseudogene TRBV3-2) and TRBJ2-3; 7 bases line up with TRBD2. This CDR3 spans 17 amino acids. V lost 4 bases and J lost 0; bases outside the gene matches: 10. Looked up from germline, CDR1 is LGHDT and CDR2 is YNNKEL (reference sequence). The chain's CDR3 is CASSRYRDSGSTDTQYF. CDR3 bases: TGTGCCAGCAGCCGATATCGTGATAGCGGGAGCACAGATACGCAGTATTTT.

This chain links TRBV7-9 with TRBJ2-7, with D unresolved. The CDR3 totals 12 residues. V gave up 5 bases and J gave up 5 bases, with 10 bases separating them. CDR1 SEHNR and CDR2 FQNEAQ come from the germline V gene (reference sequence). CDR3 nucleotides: TGTGCCAGCAGCCCAATCCGGGACGAGCAGTACTTC. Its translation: CASSPIRDEQYF.

The CDR3 DNA reads TGTGCCTGGAGTAAATCCCTCGGGGGGAGGGACACTGAAGCTTTCTTT. Its translation: CAWSKSLGGRDTEAFF. V and J are TRBV30 and TRBJ1-1; D is perhaps TRBD1 (5 bases). Per the germline V gene, CDR1 is GTSNPN and CDR2 is SVGIG (reference sequence). The V end was cut by 2 bases, the J end by 3 bases, with 19 bases between. This CDR3 is built from 16 residues.

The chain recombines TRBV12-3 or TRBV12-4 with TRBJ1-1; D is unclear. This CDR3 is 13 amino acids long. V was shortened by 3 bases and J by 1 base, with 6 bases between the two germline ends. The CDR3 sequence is CASSFLWNTEAFF. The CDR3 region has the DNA TGTGCCAGCAGTTTCCTCTGGAACACTGAAGCTTTCTTT.

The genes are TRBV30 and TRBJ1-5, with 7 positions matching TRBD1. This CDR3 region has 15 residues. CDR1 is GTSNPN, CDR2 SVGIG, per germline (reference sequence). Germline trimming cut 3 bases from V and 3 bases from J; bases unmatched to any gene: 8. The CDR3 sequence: CAWRETGQPNQPQHF. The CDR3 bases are TGTGCCTGGAGAGAGACAGGGCAACCCAATCAGCCCCAGCATTTT.

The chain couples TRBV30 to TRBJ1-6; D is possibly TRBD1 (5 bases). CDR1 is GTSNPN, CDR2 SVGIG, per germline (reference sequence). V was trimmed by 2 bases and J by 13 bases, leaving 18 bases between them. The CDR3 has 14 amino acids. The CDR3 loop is CAWSRGSRSLPLHF. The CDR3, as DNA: TGTGCCTGGAGTCGGGGGAGCCGTTCTTTGCCCCTCCACTTT.

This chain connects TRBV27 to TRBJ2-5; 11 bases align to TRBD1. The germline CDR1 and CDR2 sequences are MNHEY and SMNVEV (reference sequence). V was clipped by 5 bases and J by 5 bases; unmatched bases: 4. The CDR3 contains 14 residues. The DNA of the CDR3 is TGTGCCAGCAGTAGGACAGGGGGCCGGGAGACCCAGTACTTC. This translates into CASSRTGGRETQYF.

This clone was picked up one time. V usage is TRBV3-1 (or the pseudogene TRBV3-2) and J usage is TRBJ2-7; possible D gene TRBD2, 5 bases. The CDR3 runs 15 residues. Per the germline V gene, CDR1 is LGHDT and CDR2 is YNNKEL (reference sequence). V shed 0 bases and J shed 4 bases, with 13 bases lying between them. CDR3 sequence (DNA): TGTGCCAGCAGCCAAGAATTGGCTAGCACATACGAGCAGTACTTC. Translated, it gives CASSQELASTYEQYF.

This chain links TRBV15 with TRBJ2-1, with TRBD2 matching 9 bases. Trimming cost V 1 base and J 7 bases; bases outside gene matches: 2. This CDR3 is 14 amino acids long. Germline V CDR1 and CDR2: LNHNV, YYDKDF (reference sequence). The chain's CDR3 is CATSRVREGNEQFF. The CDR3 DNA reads TGTGCCACCAGCAGAGTGCGGGAGGGGAATGAGCAGTTCTTC. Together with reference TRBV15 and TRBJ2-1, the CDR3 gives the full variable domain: DAMVIQNPRYQVTQFGKPVTLSCSQTLNHNVMYWYQQKSSQAPKLLFHYYDKDFNNEADTPDNFQSRRPNTSFCFLDIRSPGLGDTAMYLCATSRVREGNEQFFGPGTRLTVL.

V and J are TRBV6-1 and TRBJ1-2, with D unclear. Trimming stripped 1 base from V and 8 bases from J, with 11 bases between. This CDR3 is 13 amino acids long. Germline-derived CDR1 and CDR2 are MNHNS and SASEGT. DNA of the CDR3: TGTGCCAGCAGTGAAGGGGCCATAAGGGGCTACACCTTC. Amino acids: CASSEGAIRGYTF.

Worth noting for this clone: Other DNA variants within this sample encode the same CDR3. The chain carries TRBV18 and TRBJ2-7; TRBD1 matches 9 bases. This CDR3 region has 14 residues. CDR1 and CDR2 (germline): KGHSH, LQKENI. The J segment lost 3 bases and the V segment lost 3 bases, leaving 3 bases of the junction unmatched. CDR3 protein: CASSPGTGHYEQYF. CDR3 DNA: TGTGCCAGCTCACCCGGGACAGGGCACTACGAGCAGTACTTC.

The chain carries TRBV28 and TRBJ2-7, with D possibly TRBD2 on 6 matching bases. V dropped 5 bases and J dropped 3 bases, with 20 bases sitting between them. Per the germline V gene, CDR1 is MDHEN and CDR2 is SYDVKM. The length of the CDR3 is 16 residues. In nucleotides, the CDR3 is TGTGCCAGCAGTCCCCCCGAGGGACTGATAAACTACGAGCAGTACTTC. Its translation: CASSPPEGLINYEQYF. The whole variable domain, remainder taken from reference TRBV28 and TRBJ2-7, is DVKVTQSSRYLVKRTGEKVFLECVQDMDHENMFWYRQDPGLGLRLIYFSYDVKMKEKGDIPEGYSVSREKKERFSLILESASTNQTSMYLCASSPPEGLINYEQYFGPGTRLTVT.